The clone carrying this T cell receptor (beta chain) was found a few times. Germline CDR1 GTSNPN, CDR2 SVGIG (reference sequence). CDR3 length: 14 residues. Trimming shortened V by 2 bases and J by 4 bases, and 14 bases separated the two germline ends. These data belong to a study of beta chain features in type 1 diabetes. cDNA synthesis used the whole RNA isolate, giving expressed TCRB sequences. Only in-frame clones appear in the TCRdb table, and some are missing; sequencing was by immunoSEQ multiplex PCR. The table has some 220,000 clones, about a tenth seen once. The receptor's source is a man between 18 and 29 years old in good health. Material: central memory CD4+ T cells from blood. The J gene is TRBJ1-2, the V gene TRBV30; no firm D call. CDR3 protein: CAWSTVRRTYGYTF. The CDR3 DNA sequence: TGTGCCTGGAGTACTGTAAGGAGGACCTATGGCTACACCTTC.